What follows are 14 T cell receptor beta chains derived from one specimen sequenced in a study of response to subunit inactivated influenza vaccine. In TCRdb, the RT-PCR reads were re-called with MiXCR into one record per CDR3 protein. The data hold 650,000 to 800,000 distinct CDR3 sequences, with 14% observed a single time. The sample in question was PBMCs from blood, obtained 14 to 15 days before vaccination. These receptors all stem from a man aged 50 to 60 who received an inactivated influenza vaccine.

This rearrangement joins TRBV12-3 or TRBV12-4 to TRBJ2-1; 7 bases match TRBD2. V was clipped by 6 bases and J by 4 bases; unmatched bases: 12. The CDR3 totals 16 residues. The CDR3 protein is CASRPSTSRGYNEQFF. The DNA of the CDR3 is TGTGCCAGCAGGCCCTCGACTAGCCGGGGTTACAATGAGCAGTTCTTC.

The gene calls are TRBV5-1 and TRBJ2-5; 8 bases match TRBD2. CDR3 length equals 14 residues. Trimming removed 2 bases from V and 4 bases from J; junction bases left unmatched: 4. CDR1 is SGHRS, CDR2 YFSETQ, per germline. CDR3: CASSLLGTRETQYF. DNA of the CDR3: TGCGCCAGCAGCTTACTCGGGACTAGAGAGACCCAGTACTTC.

V and J are TRBV7-2 and TRBJ2-5, with no clear D. This CDR3 has 12 amino acids. V was shortened by 2 bases and J by 5 bases, with 6 bases between the two germline ends. From germline, CDR1 is SGHTA and CDR2 FQGNSA. CDR3 amino acids: CASSLQMETQYF. The CDR3 region has the DNA TGTGCCAGCAGCTTACAGATGGAGACCCAGTACTTC.

This clonotype was observed a handful of times. The gene calls are TRBV6-5 and TRBJ2-7, with a weak D call TRBD2 (5 bases). CDR3 size: 16 residues. Germline assignment: CDR1 MNHEY and CDR2 SVGAGI. V lost 0 bases, J lost 2 bases, and 14 bases lay in between. CDR3 sequence: CASSYSELVTPYEQYF. The DNA of the CDR3 is TGTGCCAGCAGTTACTCTGAACTAGTGACCCCCTACGAGCAGTACTTC.

A few counts support this clonotype. The chain has TRBV6-1 and TRBJ1-1; D not certain. Germline loops: CDR1 MNHNS, CDR2 SASEGT. Trimming shortened V by 5 bases and J by 0 bases, and 10 bases separated the two germline ends. This CDR3 is built from 14 residues. The DNA of the CDR3 is TGTGCCAGCAGTCCCGACGTACTGAACACTGAAGCTTTCTTT. This translates into CASSPDVLNTEAFF.

This clonotype appeared a few times. This sequence joins TRBV2 and TRBJ2-7; TRBD2 might be the D (5 bases). The V gene lost 1 base and the J gene lost 6 bases, with 13 bases spanning the gap. From germline, CDR1 is SNHLY and CDR2 FYNNEI. The CDR3 sequence is 14 residues long. CDR3 sequence: CASSEETGILEQYF. CDR3 in DNA: TGTGCCAGCAGTGAAGAGACGGGAATTCTCGAGCAGTACTTC.

The chain recombines TRBV12-3 or TRBV12-4 with TRBJ2-7; D not resolved. The CDR3 has 15 residues. Trimming stripped 6 bases from V and 4 bases from J, with 19 bases between. CDR3 sequence reads: CASSPKAAFGYEQYF. For the CDR3, the DNA is TGTGCCAGCAGCCCCAAGGCAGCGTTTGGGTACGAGCAGTACTTC.

V and J are TRBV7-9 and TRBJ2-1; a weak D match, TRBD2 (6 bases). The CDR3 spans 17 residues. Trimming removed 1 base at V and 5 bases at J, with 18 bases between. Germline loops: CDR1 SEHNR, CDR2 FQNEAQ (reference sequence). The CDR3: CASSLELEIAEDNEQFF. The CDR3 nucleotides are TGTGCCAGCAGCTTAGAGCTAGAGATAGCGGAAGACAATGAGCAGTTCTTC.

This clonotype has a handful of counts. V and J are TRBV6-1 and TRBJ2-5; 10 nucleotides agree with TRBD2. Germline CDR1 MNHNS, CDR2 SASEGT. This CDR3 comprises 15 residues. V lost 5 bases and J lost 1; bases outside the gene matches: 4. CDR3 amino acids: CASSLGTSAQETQYF. As DNA, the CDR3 is TGTGCCAGCAGTCTAGGGACTAGCGCCCAAGAGACCCAGTACTTC.

The chain recombines TRBV7-6 with TRBJ2-3; D possibly uses TRBD1 or TRBD2 (5 bases each). Between the trimmed V and J ends, which lost 0 bases and 0 bases, there was a span of 10 bases. The V gene's germline CDR1 is SGHVS and CDR2 FNYEAQ. The CDR3 consists of 16 residues. CDR3 bases: TGTGCCAGCAGCTTAGCGTGGGGGATTAGCACAGATACGCAGTATTTT. Residues: CASSLAWGISTDTQYF.

This clonotype has more than one count but fewer than ten. The chain uses TRBV27 and TRBJ2-2, with D tentatively TRBD2 (6 bases). This CDR3 region has 13 residues. Between the trimmed V and J ends, which lost 4 bases and 8 bases, there was a span of 11 bases. Germline V gene sequence: CDR1 MNHEY, CDR2 SMNVEV (reference sequence). The CDR3 reads CASSSSSAGELFF. CDR3 nucleotide sequence: TGTGCCAGCAGTTCCTCTAGCGCTGGGGAGCTGTTTTTT.

This clonotype was observed a few times. The rearrangement uses TRBV11-2 and TRBJ1-1; D is possibly TRBD1 (5 bases). The CDR3 is 16 amino acids. The germline gives CDR1 SGHAT, CDR2 FQNNGV. V was trimmed by 5 bases and J by 4 bases, leaving 20 bases between them. CDR3 loop: CASSALLQGRGTEAFF. The CDR3 DNA sequence: TGTGCCAGCAGCGCTCTCTTGCAGGGTCGGGGCACTGAAGCTTTCTTT.

Of note for this clonotype: The junction differs from germline at one of its ends, possibly a read error. The gene calls are TRBV4-3 and TRBJ1-5; the D gene is possibly TRBD1 (6 bases). The CDR3 sequence is 14 residues long. Germline values: CDR1 LGHNA, CDR2 YSLEER. The CDR3 bases are TGCGCCAGCAGCCAAGATCAAGAAGGGGGACCCATTTATTTT. This gives the protein CASSQDQEGGPIYF.

The chain employs TRBV10-3 and TRBJ2-1; weak D call: TRBD2 (5 bases). The length of the CDR3 is 13 residues. Germline CDR1 and CDR2: ENHRY and SYGVKD. Trimming pared 10 bases from V and 9 bases from J, leaving 19 bases between. In DNA form, the CDR3 reads TGTGCCACCACCTCGTCTGCGGAGGTTGAGCAGTTCTTC. It encodes CATTSSAEVEQFF.